This TCR beta chain was retrieved from a study of T cells after yellow fever vaccination (dated 2019 in TCRdb). Looking at the study overall: Libraries from fractions with low cell numbers were prepared with the SMART-Seq v4 Ultra Low Input RNA kit. To follow T-cell clones before and after primary and booster YFV17D yellow fever vaccination, bulk TCR alpha and beta repertoires were sequenced over time. Two healthy male donors, one aged 18 to 30 and one aged 30 to 39 years, were included in the cohort. Bulk PBMC replicates and cell subsets were isolated from blood drawn at multiple timepoints before and after both primary and secondary immunization.

According to the study, the label for this sample's treatment or condition signals: live attenuated yellow fever vaccine strain. A standard Ficoll-Paque protocol was used to isolate PBMCs from peripheral blood. CD4 and CD8 T-cell fractions were isolated with Dynabeads CD4 and CD8 positive selection kits. TriZol was used to extract RNA from bulk PBMCs, from CD4 and CD8 fractions, and from dextramer-positive and dextramer-negative fractions. This clonotype showed up many times. Its antigen is unknown. There are no base qualities to consult, and no much larger clone falls within one base. General study outcomes and caveats: Computational filtering was needed because FACS-sorted repertoires could contain abundant contaminating clonotypes from the bulk population. Only two donors were included in the study, so the extent to which the findings can be generalized is limited. Most clones expanded after primary vaccination were re-detected after the booster (96% of CD4 and 88% of CD8), suggesting broad memory maintenance. Compared with the primary T-cell response, the secondary T-cell response was faster but weaker, reaching its peak on day 5 rather than on day 15. A small share of clonotypes was detected in both CD4 and CD8 compartments, with the overlap likely arising from convergent recombination.

TCR cDNA was synthesized by 5'RACE template switching, which introduced a universal primer site and unique molecular identifiers. cDNA synthesis was primed from both the TCR alpha and TCR beta constant segments. Two PCR steps were used to amplify libraries, with sample barcodes and sequencing adapters being added in the second step. Sequencing of libraries was done on Illumina HiSeq 2500 (2x100 bp) or NovaSeq (2x150 bp). The authors' pipeline ran thus. Demultiplexing of reads and collapsing into UMI consensus sequences were performed with MIGEC, and V(D)J alignment was carried out with MiXCR. Clonotypes responding to the vaccine were identified with edgeR on replicate PBMC samples, with the criteria of FDR below 0.01 and a log2 fold change above 5 up to day 15. Bulk clonotypes were assigned CD4 or CD8 identity according to which sequenced CD4 or CD8 repertoire held them at higher abundance. TCRdb reprocessed the public reads (quality trimming at Q25 with fastp, clone calling with MiXCR) and kept in-frame beta chains. Merged by CDR3 protein, the rows form single entries marked with the most common genes and DNA. TCRdb, not the original authors, processed these V and J calls. The sample contains tens of thousands of distinct CDR3 sequences, roughly 7.4% of them found a single time. The ten top clones hold 28% of the sample.

This receptor was obtained from a man between 18 and 29 years old who received the YFV17D yellow fever vaccine. Sequenced here: CD8+ T cells sorted from PBMCs, sampled approximately 15 days after the first yellow fever vaccination.

The CDR3 protein: CASSQDGGGSYNEQFF. The nucleotide sequence reads TGCGCCAGCAGCCAAGACGGGGGGGGTTCCTACAATGAGCAGTTCTTC. The rearranged segments are TRBV4-3 and TRBJ2-1; 8 bases in between match TRBD2. The CDR3 covers 16 residues, taking in both the cysteine and the phenylalanine. The sequence is cut down to CDR3 DNA, 48 bases in frame from base 1. V loses 0 bases at its end and J loses 1 base; junction bases beyond the gene matches: 2. Via the germline V gene, CDR1 is LGHNA and CDR2 YSLEER.